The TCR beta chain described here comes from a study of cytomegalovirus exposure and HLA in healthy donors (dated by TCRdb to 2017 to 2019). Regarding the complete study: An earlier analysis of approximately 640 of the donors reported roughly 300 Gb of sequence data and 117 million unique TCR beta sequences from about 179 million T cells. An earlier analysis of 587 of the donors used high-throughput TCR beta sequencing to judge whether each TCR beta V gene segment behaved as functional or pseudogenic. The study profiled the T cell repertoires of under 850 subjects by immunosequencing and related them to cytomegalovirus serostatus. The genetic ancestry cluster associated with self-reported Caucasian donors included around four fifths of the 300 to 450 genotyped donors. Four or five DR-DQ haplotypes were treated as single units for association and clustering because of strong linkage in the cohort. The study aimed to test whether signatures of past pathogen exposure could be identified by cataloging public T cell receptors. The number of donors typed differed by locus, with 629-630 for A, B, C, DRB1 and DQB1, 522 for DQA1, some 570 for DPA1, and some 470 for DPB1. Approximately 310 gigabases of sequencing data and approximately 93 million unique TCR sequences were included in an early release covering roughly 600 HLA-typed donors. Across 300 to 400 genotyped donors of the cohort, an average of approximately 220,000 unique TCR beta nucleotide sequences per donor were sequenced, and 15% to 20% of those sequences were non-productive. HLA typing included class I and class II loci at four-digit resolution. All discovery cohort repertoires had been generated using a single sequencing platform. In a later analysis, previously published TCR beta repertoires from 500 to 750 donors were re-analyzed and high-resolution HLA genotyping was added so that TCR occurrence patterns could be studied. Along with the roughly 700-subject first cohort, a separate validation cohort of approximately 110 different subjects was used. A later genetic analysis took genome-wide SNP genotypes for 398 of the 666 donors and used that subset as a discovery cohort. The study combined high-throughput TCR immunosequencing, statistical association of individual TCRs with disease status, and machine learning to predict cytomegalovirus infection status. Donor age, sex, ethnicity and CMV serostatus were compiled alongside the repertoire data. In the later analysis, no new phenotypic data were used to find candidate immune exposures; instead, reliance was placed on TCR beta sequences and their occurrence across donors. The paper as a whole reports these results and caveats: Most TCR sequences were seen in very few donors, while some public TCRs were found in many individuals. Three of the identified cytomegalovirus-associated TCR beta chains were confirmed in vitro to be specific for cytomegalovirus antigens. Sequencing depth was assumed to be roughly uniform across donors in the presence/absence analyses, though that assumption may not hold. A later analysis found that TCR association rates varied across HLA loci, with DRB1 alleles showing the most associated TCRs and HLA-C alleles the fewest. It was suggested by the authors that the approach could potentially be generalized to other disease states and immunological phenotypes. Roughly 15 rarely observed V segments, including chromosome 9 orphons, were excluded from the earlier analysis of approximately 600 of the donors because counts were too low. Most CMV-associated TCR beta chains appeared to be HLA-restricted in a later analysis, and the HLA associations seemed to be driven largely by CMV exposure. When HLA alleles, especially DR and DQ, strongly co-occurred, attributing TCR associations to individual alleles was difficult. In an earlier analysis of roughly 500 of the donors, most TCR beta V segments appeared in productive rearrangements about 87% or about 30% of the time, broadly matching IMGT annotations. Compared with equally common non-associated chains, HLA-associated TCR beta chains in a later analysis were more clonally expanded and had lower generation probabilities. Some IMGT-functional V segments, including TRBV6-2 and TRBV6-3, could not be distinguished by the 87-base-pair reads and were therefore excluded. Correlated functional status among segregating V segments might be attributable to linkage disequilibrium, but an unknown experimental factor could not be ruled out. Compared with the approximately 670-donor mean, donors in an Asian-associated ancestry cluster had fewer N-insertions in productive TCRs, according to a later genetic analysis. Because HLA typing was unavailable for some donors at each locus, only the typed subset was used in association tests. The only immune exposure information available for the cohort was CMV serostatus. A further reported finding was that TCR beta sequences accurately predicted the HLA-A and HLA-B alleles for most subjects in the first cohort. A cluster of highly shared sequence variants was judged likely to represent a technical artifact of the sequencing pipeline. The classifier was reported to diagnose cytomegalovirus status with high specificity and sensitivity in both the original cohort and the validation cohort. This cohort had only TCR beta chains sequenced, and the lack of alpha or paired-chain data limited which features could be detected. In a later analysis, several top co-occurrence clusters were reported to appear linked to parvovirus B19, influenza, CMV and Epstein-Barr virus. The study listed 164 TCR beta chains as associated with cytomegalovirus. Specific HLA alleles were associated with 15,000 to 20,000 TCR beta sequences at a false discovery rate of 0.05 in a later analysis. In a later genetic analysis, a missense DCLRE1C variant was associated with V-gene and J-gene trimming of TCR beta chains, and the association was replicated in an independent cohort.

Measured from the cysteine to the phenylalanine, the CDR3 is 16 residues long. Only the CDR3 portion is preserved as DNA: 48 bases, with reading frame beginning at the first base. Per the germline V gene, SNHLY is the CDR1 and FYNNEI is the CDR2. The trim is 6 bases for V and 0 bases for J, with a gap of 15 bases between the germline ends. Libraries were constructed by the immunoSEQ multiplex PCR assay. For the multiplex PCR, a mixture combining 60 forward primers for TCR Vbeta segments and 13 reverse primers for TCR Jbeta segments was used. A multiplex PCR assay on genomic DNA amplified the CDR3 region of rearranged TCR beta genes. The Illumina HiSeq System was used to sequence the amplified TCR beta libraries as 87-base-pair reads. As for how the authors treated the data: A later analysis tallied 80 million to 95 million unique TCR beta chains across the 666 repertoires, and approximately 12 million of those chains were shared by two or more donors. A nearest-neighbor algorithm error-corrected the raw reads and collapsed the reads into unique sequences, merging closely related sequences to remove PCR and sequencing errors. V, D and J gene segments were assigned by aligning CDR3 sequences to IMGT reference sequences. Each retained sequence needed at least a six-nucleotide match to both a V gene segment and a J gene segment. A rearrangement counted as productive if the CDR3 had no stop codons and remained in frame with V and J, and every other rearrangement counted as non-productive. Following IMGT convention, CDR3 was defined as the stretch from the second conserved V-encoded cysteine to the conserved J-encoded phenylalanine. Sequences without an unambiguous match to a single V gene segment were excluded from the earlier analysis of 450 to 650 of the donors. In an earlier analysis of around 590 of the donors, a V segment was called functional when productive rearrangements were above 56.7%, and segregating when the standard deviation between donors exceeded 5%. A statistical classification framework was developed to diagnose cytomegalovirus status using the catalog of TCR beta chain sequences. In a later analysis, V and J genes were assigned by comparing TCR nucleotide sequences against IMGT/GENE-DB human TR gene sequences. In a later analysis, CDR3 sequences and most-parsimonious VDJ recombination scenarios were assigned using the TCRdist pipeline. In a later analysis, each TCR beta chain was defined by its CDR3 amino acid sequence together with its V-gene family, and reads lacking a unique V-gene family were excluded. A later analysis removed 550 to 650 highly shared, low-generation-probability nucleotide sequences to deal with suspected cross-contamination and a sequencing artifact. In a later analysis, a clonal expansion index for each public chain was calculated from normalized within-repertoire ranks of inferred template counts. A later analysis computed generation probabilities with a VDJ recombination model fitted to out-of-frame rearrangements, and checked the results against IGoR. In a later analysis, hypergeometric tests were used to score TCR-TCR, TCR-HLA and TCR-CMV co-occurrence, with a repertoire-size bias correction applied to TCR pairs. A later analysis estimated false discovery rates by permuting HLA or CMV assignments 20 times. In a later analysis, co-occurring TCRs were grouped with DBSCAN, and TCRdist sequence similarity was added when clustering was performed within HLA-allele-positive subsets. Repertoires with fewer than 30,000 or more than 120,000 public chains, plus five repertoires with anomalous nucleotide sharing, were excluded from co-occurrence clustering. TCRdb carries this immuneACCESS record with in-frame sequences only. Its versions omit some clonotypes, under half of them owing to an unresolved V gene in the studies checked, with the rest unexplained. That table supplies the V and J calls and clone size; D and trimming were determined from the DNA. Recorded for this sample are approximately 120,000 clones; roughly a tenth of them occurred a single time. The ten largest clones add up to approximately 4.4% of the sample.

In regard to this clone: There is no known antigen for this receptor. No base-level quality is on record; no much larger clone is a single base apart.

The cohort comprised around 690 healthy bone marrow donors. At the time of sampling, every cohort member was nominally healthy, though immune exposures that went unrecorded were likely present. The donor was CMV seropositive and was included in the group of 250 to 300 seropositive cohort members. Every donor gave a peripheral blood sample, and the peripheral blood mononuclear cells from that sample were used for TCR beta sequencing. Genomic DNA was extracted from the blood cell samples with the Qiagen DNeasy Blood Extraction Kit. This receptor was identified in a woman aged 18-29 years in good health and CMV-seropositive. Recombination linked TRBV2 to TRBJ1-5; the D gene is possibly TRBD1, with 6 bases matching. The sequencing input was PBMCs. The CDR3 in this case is CASSETGSYSNQPQHF. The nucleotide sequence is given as TGTGCCAGCAGCGAAACAGGGTCCTATAGCAATCAGCCCCAGCATTTT.